This T cell receptor beta chain stems from a study of post-analysis software for immune sequencing data. The wider study: The courses of disease that were included comprised relapsing-remitting, secondary progressive and progressive-relapsing multiple sclerosis.

Carried by the TCR beta cDNA libraries were unique molecular identifiers. There were roughly 0.95 to 10 million T cells, and around 460,000 cDNA molecules came from them. MiXCR, applied by TCRdb to the PCR reads, yields one record per CDR3 protein. The repertoire has roughly 650,000 distinct CDR3 sequences, roughly three fifths of them found once; the top ten carry over 9%. CDR1 is SQVTM, CDR2 ANQGSEA, per germline. V was cut by 6 bases and J by 7 bases, with 22 bases left in between. This CDR3 comprises 14 residues. Study-wide points: People with multiple sclerosis had a significantly lower normalized Chao1 diversity than controls did. Among several TRBV segments more frequent in patients than controls were TRBV5-6, TRBV5-1 and TRBV20-1. Strong co-clustering by F measure linked samples that shared a preparation batch.

To note about this clonotype: Its antigen remains unknown.

The origin of this receptor is a girl aged 2 to 10 with multiple sclerosis. Source material: blood. This chain uses TRBV29-1 with TRBJ2-7; perhaps D is TRBD1 or TRBD2 (5 bases each). The CDR3 sequence is CSVLPRTSGREQYF. CDR3 sequence (DNA): TGCAGCGTCCTTCCTAGGACCTCGGGACGGGAGCAGTACTTC.